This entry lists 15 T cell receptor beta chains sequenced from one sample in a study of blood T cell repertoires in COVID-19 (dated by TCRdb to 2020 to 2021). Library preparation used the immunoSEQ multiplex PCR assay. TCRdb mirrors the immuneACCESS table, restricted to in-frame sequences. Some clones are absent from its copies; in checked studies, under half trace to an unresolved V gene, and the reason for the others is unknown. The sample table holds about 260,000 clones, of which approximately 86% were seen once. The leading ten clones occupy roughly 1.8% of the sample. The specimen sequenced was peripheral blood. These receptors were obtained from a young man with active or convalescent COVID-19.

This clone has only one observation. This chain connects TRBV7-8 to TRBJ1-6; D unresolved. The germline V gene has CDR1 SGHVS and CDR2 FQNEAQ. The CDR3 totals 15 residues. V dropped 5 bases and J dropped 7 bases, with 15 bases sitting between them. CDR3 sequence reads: CASSPTGVSNSPLHF. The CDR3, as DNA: TGTGCCAGCAGCCCAACCGGGGTTTCGAATTCACCCCTCCACTTT.

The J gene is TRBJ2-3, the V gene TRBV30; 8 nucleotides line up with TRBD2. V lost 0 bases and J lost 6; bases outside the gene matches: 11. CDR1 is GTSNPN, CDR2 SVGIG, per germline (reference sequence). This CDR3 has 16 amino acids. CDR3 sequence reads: CAWSVGRGVSSDTQYF. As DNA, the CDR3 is TGTGCCTGGAGTGTAGGGCGGGGGGTGAGTTCGGATACGCAGTATTTT. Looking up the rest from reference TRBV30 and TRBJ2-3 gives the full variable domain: SQTIHQWPATLVQPVGSPLSLECTVEGTSNPNLYWYRQAAGRGLQLLFYSVGIGQISSEVPQNLSASRPQDRQFILSSKKLLLSDSGFYLCAWSVGRGVSSDTQYFGPGTRLTVL.

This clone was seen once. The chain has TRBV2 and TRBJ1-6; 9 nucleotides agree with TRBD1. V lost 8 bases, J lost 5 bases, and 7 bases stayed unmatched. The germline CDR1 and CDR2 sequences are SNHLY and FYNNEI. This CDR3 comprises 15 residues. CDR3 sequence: CASAGRTGDNSPLHF. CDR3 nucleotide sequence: TGTGCCAGCGCCGGCCGGACAGGGGATAATTCACCCCTCCACTTT.

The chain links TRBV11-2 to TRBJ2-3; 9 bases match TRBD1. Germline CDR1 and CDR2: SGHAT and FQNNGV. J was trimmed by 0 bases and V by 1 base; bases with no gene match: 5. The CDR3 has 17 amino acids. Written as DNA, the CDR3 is TGTGCCAGCAGCTTAGTGGGACAGGGTATGAGCACAGATACGCAGTATTTT. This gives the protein CASSLVGQGMSTDTQYF.

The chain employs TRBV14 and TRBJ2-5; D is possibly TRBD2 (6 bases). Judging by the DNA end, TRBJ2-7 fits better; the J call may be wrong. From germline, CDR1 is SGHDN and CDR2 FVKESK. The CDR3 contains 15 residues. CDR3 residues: CASSQALAGRYEQYF. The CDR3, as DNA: TGTGCCAGCAGCCAAGCGTTGGCGGGGCGCTACGAGCAGTACTTC.

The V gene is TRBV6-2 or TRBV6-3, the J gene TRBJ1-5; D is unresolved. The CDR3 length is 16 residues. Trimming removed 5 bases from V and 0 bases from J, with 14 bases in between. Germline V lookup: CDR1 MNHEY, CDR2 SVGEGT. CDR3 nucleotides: TGTGCCAGCAGTCGATTCACTTCTTATAGCAATCAGCCCCAGCATTTT. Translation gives CASSRFTSYSNQPQHF.

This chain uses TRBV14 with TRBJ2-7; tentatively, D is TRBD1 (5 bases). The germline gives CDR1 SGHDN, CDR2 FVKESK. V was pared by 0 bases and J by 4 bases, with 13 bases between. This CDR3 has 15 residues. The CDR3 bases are TGTGCCAGCAGCCAAGAGACGTCAGGGTGGTACGAGCAGTACTTC. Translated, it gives CASSQETSGWYEQYF.

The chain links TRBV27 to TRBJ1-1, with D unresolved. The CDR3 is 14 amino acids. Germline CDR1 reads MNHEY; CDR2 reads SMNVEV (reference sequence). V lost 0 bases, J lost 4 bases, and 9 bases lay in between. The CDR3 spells CASSLSARSTEAFF. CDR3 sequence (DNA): TGTGCCAGCAGTTTATCTGCGAGATCCACTGAAGCTTTCTTT.

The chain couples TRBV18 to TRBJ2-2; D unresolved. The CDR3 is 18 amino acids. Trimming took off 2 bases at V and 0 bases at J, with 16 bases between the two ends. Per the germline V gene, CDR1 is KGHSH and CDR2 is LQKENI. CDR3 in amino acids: CASSPGQQVIANTGELFF. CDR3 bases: TGTGCCAGCTCACCAGGCCAGCAGGTTATCGCGAACACCGGGGAGCTGTTTTTT.

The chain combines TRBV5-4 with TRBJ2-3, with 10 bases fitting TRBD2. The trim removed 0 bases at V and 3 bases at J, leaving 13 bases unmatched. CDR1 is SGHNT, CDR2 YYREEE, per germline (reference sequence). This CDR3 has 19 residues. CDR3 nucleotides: TGTGCCAGCAGCTTGGTTATTGGGTCTAGCGGGGGTATGACAGATACGCAGTATTTT. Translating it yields CASSLVIGSSGGMTDTQYF. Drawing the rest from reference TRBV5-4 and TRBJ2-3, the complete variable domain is ETGVTQSPTHLIKTRGQQVTLRCSSQSGHNTVSWYQQALGQGPQFIFQYYREEENGRGNFPPRFSGLQFPNYSSELNVNALELDDSALYLCASSLVIGSSGGMTDTQYFGPGTRLTVL.

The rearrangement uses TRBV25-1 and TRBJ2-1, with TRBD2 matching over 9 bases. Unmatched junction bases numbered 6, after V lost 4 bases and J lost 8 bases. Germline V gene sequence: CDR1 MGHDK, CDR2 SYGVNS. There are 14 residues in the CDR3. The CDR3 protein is CASSGRGGAHEQFF. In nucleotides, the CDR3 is TGTGCCAGCAGTGGTCGCGGGGGGGCCCATGAGCAGTTCTTC. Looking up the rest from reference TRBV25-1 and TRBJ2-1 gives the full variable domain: EADIYQTPRYLVIGTGKKITLECSQTMGHDKMYWYQQDPGMELHLIHYSYGVNSTEKGDLSSESTVSRIRTEHFPLTLESARPSHTSQYLCASSGRGGAHEQFFGPGTRLTVL.

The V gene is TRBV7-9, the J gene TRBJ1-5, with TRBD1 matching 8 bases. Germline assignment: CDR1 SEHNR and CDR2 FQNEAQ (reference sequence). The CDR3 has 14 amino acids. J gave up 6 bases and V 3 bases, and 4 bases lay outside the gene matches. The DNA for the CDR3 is TGTGCCAGCAGCTTCGGACAGGGCCTTCAGCCCCAGCATTTT. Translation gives CASSFGQGLQPQHF.

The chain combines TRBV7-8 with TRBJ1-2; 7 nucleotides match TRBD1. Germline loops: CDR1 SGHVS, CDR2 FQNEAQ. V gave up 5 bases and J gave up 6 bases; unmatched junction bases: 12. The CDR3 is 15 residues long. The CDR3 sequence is CASSTKGTGVNGYTF. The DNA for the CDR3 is TGTGCCAGCAGCACCAAGGGAACAGGGGTTAATGGCTACACCTTC. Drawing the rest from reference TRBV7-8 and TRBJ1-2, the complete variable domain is GAGVSQSPRYKVAKRGQDVALRCDPISGHVSLFWYQQALGQGPEFLTYFQNEAQLDKSGLPSDRFFAERPEGSVSTLKIQRTQQEDSAVYLCASSTKGTGVNGYTFGSGTRLTVV.

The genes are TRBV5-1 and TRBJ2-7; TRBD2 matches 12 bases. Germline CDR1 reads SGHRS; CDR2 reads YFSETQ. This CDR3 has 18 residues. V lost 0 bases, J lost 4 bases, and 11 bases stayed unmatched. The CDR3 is CASSLASPTSGGVYEQYF. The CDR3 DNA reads TGCGCCAGCAGCTTGGCATCACCGACTAGCGGGGGTGTATACGAGCAGTACTTC.

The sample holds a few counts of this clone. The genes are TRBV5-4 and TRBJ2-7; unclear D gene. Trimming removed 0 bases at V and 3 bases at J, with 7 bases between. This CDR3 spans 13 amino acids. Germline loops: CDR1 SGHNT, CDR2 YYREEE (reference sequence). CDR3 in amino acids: CASSLGQYYEQYF. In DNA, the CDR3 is TGTGCCAGCAGCTTGGGACAATACTACGAGCAGTACTTC.